The T cell receptor beta chain described here comes from a study of post-analysis software for immune sequencing data. Notes on the study in general: Four or five TRBV segments (TRBV5-6, TRBV5-1 and TRBV20-1 among them) occurred more frequently in patients than in controls. For normalized Chao1 diversity, multiple sclerosis patients scored significantly lower than controls did.

The CDR3 has 15 amino acids. Germline CDR1 and CDR2: MNHNS and SASEGT. Trimming at V came to 7 bases and at J to 5 bases, leaving 11 bases not matched to a gene. Remarks on this clonotype: Its antigen remains unidentified.

TCR beta cDNA libraries had unique molecular identifiers. Some 500,000 cDNA molecules were obtained per 1 to 10 million input T cells. TCRdb re-derived calls from the PCR reads in MiXCR, one entry per CDR3 protein. The data hold about 820,000 distinct CDR3 sequences, with roughly 50% observed a single time. The chain couples TRBV6-1 to TRBJ1-1; 9 bases fit TRBD1. Sequenced input: blood. This clonotype was sampled from a girl aged 5-17 years with multiple sclerosis. The CDR3 protein is CASTEYRGQITEAFF. CDR3 nucleotide sequence: TGTGCCAGCACCGAATACAGGGGGCAGATTACTGAAGCTTTCTTT.